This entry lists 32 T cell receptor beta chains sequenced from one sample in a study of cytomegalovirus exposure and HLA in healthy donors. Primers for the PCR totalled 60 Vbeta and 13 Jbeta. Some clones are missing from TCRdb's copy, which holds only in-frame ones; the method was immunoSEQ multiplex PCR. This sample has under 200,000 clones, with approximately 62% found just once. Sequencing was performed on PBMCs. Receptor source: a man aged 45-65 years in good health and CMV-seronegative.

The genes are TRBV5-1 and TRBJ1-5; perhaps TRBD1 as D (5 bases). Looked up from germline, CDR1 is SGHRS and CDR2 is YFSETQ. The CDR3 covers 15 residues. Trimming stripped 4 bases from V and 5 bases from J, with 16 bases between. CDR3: CASSVAGRQYQPQHF. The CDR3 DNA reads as TGCGCCAGCAGCGTTGCCGGGAGACAGTATCAGCCCCAGCATTTT.

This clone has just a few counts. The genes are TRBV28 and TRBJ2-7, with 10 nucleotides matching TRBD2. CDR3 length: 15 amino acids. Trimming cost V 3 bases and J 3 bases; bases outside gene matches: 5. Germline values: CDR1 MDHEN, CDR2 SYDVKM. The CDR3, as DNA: TGTGCCAGCAGTTTGATGGAGCGGGGGGGCTACGAGCAGTACTTC. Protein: CASSLMERGGYEQYF.

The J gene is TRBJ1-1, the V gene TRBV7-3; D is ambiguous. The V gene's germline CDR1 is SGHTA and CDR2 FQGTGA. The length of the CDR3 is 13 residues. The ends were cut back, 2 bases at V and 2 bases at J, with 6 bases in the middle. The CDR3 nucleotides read TGTGCCAGCAGCTTATTTATAAACACTGAAGCTTTCTTT. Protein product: CASSLFINTEAFF.

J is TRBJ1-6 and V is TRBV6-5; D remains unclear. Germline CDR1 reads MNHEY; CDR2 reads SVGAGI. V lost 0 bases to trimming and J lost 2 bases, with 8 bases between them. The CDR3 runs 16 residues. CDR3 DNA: TGTGCCAGCAGTTACTCTGGGCGTCCCTATAATTCACCCCTCCACTTT. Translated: CASSYSGRPYNSPLHF.

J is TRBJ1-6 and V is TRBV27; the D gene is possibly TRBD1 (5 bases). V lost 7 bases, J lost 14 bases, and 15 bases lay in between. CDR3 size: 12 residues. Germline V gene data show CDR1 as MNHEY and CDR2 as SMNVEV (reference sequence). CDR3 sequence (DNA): TGTGCCAGCAACAATGGGGCCTCTTCCCTCCACTTT. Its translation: CASNNGASSLHF.

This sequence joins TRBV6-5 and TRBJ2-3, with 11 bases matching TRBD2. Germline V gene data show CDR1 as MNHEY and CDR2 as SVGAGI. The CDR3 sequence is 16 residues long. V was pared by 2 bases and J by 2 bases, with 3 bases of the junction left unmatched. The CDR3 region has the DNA TGTGCCAGCAGTTACGGGACTAGCGGATCCACAGATACGCAGTATTTT. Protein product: CASSYGTSGSTDTQYF.

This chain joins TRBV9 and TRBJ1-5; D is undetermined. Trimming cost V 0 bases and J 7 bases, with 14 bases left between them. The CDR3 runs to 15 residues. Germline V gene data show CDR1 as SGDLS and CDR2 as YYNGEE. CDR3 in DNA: TGTGCCAGCAGCGTAGATCGTGGAGGTAACCAGCCCCAGCATTTT. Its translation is CASSVDRGGNQPQHF. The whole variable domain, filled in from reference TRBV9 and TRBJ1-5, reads DSGVTQTPKHLITATGQRVTLRCSPRSGDLSVYWYQQSLDQGLQFLIQYYNGEERAKGNILERFSAQQFPDLHSELNLSSLELGDSALYFCASSVDRGGNQPQHFGDGTRLSIL.

CDR3 in DNA: TGTGCCAGCAGTCCCACGGCCTACGAGCAGTACTTC. Translating gives CASSPTAYEQYF. V is TRBV6-1 and J is TRBJ2-7; D not certain. This CDR3 has 12 amino acids. From germline, CDR1 is MNHNS and CDR2 SASEGT. The V gene lost 5 bases and the J gene lost 2 bases, with 7 bases spanning the gap.

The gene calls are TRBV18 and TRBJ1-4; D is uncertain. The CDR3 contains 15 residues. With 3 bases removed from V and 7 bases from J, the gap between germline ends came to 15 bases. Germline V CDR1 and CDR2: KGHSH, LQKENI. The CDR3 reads CASSPPGRTLEKLFF. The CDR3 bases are TGTGCCAGCTCACCTCCCGGTAGAACCCTTGAAAAACTGTTTTTT.

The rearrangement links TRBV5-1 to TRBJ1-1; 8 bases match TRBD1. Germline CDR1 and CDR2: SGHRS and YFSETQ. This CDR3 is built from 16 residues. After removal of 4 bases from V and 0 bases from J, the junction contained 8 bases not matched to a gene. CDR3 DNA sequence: TGCGCCAGCAGCGCGGGACAGGCGTTGATGAACACTGAAGCTTTCTTT. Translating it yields CASSAGQALMNTEAFF.

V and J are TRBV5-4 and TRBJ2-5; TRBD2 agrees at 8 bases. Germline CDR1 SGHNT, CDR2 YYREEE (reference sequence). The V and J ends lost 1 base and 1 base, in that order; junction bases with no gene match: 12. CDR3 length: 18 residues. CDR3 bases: TGTGCCAGCAGCTTGAGACGGGGGGGCCCCAGGGTCCAAGAGACCCAGTACTTC. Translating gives CASSLRRGGPRVQETQYF. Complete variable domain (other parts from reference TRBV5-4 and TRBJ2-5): ETGVTQSPTHLIKTRGQQVTLRCSSQSGHNTVSWYQQALGQGPQFIFQYYREEENGRGNFPPRFSGLQFPNYSSELNVNALELDDSALYLCASSLRRGGPRVQETQYFGPGTRLLVL.

CDR3 amino acids: CASSEIGVGFNTEAFF. CDR3 coding DNA: TGTGCCAGCAGTGAGATCGGGGTCGGGTTCAACACTGAAGCTTTCTTT. The rearrangement links TRBV2 to TRBJ1-1, with D unresolved. CDR1 is SNHLY, CDR2 FYNNEI, per germline. V lost 3 bases and J 2 bases, leaving 16 bases between the germline ends. The CDR3 extends over 16 amino acids.

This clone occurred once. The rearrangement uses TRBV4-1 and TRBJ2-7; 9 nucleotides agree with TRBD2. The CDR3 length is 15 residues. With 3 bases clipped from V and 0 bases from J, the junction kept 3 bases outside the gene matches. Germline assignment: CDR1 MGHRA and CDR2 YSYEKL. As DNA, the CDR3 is TGCGCCAGCAGCCATGCTAGCGGGGCCTCCTACGAGCAGTACTTC. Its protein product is CASSHASGASYEQYF.

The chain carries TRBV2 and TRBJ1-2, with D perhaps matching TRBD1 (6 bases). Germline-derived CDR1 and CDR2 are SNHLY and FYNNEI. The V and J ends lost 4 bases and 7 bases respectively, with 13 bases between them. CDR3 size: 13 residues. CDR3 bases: TGTGCCAGCAGTGGAGGACAGTCCCTTGGCTACACCTTC. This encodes CASSGGQSLGYTF.

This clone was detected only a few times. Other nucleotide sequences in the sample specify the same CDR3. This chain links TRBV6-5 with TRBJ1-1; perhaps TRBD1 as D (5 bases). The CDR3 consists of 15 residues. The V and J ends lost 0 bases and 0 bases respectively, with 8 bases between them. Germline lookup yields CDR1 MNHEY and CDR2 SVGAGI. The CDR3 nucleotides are TGTGCCAGCAGTTACTCTTCAGGGCTGAACACTGAAGCTTTCTTT. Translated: CASSYSSGLNTEAFF.

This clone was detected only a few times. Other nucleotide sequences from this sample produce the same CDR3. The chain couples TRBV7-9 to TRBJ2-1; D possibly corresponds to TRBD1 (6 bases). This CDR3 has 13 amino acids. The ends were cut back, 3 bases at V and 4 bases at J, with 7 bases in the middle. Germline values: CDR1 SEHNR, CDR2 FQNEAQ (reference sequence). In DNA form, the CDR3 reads TGTGCCAGCAGCTTGACAGGTTACAATGAGCAGTTCTTC. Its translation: CASSLTGYNEQFF.

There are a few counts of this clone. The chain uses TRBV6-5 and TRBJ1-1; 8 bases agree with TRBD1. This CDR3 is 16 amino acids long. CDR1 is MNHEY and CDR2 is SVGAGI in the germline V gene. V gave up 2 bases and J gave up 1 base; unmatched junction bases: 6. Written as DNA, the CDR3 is TGTGCCAGCAGTTACGACAGGGGAAGACCGAACACTGAAGCTTTCTTT. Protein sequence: CASSYDRGRPNTEAFF.

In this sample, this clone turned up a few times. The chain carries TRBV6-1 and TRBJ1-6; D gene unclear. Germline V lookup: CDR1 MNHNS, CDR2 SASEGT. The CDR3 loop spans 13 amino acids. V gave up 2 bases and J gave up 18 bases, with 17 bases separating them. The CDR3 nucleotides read TGTGCCAGCAGTGAACTGGCATTGCTTTTACCCCACTTT. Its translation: CASSELALLLPHF.

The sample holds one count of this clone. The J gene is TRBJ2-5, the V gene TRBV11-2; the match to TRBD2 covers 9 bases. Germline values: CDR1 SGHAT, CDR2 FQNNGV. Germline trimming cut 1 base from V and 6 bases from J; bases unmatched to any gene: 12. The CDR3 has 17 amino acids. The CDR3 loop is CASSLVSSGGTSKTQYF. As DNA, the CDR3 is TGTGCCAGCAGCTTAGTAAGCAGCGGGGGGACCTCCAAGACCCAGTACTTC.

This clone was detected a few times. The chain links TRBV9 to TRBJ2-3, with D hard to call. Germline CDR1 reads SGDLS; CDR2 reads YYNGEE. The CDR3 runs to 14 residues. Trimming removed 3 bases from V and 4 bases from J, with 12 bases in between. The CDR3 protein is CASSATLAPDTQYF. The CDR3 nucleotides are TGTGCCAGCAGCGCCACCTTAGCCCCAGATACGCAGTATTTT.

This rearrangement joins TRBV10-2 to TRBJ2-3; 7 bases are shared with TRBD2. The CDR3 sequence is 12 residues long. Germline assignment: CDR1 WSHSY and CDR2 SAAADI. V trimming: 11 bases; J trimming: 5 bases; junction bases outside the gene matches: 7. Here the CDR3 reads CALLRGGDTQYF. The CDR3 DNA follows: TGCGCCCTGCTGCGCGGGGGAGATACGCAGTATTTT.

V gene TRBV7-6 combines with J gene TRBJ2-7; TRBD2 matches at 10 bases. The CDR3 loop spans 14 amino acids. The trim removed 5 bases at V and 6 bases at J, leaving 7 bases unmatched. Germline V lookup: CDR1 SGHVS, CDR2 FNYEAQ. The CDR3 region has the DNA TGTGCCAGCAGCGCAAGCGGGGGGGCCGCCGAGCAGTACTTC. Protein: CASSASGGAAEQYF.

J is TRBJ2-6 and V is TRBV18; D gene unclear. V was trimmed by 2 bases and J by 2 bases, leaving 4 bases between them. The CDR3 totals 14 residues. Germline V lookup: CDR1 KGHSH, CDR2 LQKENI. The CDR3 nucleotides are TGTGCCAGCTCACCAGAGGCTGGGGCCAACGTCCTGACTTTC. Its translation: CASSPEAGANVLTF.

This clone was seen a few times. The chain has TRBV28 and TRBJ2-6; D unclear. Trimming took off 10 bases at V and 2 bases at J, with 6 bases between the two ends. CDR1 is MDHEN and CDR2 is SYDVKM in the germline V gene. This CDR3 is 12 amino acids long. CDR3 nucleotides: TGTGCCACCAACACTGGGGCCAACGTCCTGACTTTC. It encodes CATNTGANVLTF.

CDR3 coding DNA: TGTGCCAGCAGCGTATCATTTCGGGACATCCAAGAGACCCAGTACTTC. It encodes CASSVSFRDIQETQYF. The rearrangement joins TRBV9 to TRBJ2-5; TRBD1 might be the D (6 bases). The CDR3 length is 16 residues. CDR1 SGDLS and CDR2 YYNGEE come from the germline V gene. Trimming pared 1 base from V and 1 base from J, leaving 14 bases between.

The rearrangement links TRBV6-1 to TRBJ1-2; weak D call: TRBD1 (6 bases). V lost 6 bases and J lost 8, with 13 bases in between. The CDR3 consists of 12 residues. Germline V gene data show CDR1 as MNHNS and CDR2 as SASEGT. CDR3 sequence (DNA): TGTGCCAGCAGCCCGGGGGGGGGCGGCTACACCTTC. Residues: CASSPGGGGYTF.

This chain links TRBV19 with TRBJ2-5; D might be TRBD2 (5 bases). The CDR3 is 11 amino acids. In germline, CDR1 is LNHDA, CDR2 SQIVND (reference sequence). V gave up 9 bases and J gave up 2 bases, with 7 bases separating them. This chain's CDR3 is CASRTQETQYF. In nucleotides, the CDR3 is TGTGCCAGCCGGACTCAAGAGACCCAGTACTTC.

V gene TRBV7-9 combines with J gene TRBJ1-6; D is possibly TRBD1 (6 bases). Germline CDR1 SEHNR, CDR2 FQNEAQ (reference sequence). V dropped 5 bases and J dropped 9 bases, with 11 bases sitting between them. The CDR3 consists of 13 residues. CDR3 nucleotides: TGTGCCAGCAGCGCACAGGGAAGTTCACCCCTCCACTTT. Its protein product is CASSAQGSSPLHF.

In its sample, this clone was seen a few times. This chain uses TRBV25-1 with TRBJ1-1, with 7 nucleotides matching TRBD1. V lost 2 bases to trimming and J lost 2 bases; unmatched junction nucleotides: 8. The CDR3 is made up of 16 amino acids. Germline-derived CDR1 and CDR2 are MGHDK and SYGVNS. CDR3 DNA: TGTGCCAGCAGTGAAATGGACAGGTACCTAAACACTGAAGCTTTCTTT. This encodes CASSEMDRYLNTEAFF.

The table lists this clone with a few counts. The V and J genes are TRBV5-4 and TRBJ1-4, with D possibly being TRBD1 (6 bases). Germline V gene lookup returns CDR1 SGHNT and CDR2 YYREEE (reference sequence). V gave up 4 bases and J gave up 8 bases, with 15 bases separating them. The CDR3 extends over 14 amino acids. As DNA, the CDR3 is TGTGCCAGCAGCCAACAGGGCTCTGGGGAAAAACTGTTTTTT. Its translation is CASSQQGSGEKLFF.

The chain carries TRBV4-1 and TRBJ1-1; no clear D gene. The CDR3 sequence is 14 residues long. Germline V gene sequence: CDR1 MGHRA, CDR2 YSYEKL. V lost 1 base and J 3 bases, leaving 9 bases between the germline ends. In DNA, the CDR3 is TGCGCCAGCAGCCAAGGCCAAGGAGACACTGAAGCTTTCTTT. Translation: CASSQGQGDTEAFF.

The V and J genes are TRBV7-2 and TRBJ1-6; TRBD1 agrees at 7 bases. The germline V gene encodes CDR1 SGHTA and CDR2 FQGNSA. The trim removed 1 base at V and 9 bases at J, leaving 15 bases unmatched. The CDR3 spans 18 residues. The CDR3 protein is CASSLDNPRTGQPSPLHF. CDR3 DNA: TGTGCCAGCAGCTTAGACAACCCTCGGACAGGCCAGCCTTCACCCCTCCACTTT.